Sequencing of this T cell receptor (beta chain) was carried out in a study of neoadjuvant anti-PD-1 for oral cavity cancer. The overall study: Patients without progression got a fourth dose around day 43. Study-wide points: Treg/Th17 ratio rose with pretreatment blood and fell with post-treatment tumor TCRbeta clonality.

These oral cavity squamous cell carcinomas were HPV-negative and locally advanced. Six replicates per PBMC sample, mostly from around 460 ng of genomic DNA. TCRdb's table, derived via immunoSEQ multiplex PCR, lists solely in-frame clones and lacks some. This sample has around 15,000 clones, with about two thirds found just once. The V end lost 7 bases, the J end lost 3 bases, and 16 bases lay between the germline ends. The CDR3 spans 15 residues. Germline lookup yields CDR1 LNHDA and CDR2 SQIVND (reference sequence). Of note for this clone: Its antigen remains unidentified.

The chain joins TRBV19 to TRBJ1-5; D possibly corresponds to TRBD1 (6 bases). The source of this sequence is a person between 35 and 79 years old with oral cavity squamous cell carcinoma. The source material was PBMCs, sampled before nivolumab (anti-PD-1) treatment. CDR3 DNA: TGTGCCAGTATTGGGGGGGGCAGGCTCAATCAGCCCCAGCATTTT. Its protein is CASIGGGRLNQPQHF.